This TCR beta chain was documented in a study of long-term antiretroviral therapy in people with HIV (dated by TCRdb to about 2022). Background for the entire study: The earliest samples were collected roughly a decade before the 2015 WHO recommendation for immediate ART, at a time when ART was usually postponed until CD4 counts fell. Eleven of the 30 participants with HIV were female. A total of 150 to 200 cryopreserved PBMC samples came from 25 to 35 adults with confirmed HIV infection and were collected serially over a mean of about 6 years (range 1-12). A retrospective serial study tested whether changes in peripheral blood TRB repertoire composition and diversity were associated with ART initiation and durable HIV suppression. No cross-contamination during QIAcube processing was shown when test extractions of a monoclonal T-cell line were performed alongside about 30 polyclonal samples.

Participants were included only if at least one PBMC sample before ART initiation and at least two post-ART samples were available. All participants with HIV were treated in the United States of America. Before DNA extraction, cryopreserved samples of about 1-10 million PBMC were thawed and washed. At the time of the earliest PBMC sample for each participant with HIV, ages ranged from about 23 to 60 years. Per participant, PBMC samples came from 1-4 timepoints prior to ART initiation and 2-8 timepoints following ART initiation, for a median of 7 samples. For every participant, serial HIV viral load, CD4+ T-cell count, ART history and demographic data were obtained. A Qiagen kit on a QIAcube was used to extract genomic DNA from unsorted PBMC, with samples processed in batches of 12. The CDR3 runs 13 residues from the cysteine to the phenylalanine. The kept DNA is CDR3 alone, 39 bases in frame from the first base. Sequences LNHDA (CDR1) and SQIVND (CDR2) are obtained from the germline V gene (reference sequence). Trimming removed 11 bases from V and 5 bases from J, leaving 18 bases between the germline ends.

Turning to this clone: Which antigen it targets is not known. No base qualities exist here, and no much larger clone lies one base off it.

The immunoSEQ hsTCRB v3.0 assay was used at survey level resolution to sequence the TRB variable region. TRB sequencing targeted a depth of roughly 35,000-50,000 T-cell genomes per sample. Pooled TRB libraries were sequenced on an Illumina MiSeq with a v3 150-cycle kit. As for the authors' bioinformatics: Repertoire analysis was performed in R inside a reproducible Nextflow workflow that covered QC, data transformation and analysis. LymphoSeq2, an R package for exploring AIRR-Seq data, was used to implement the custom analyses. After excluding a few samples that yielded fewer than 5000 total TRB sequences, some 190 HIV repertoires remained for analysis. Among the approximately 180 HIV repertoires that were kept, some 60 were collected before ART initiation and roughly 130 were collected after ART initiation. Repertoires were downsampled to 5000 TRB nucleotide sequences, with summary statistics averaged over 100 downsampling iterations. TRB sequences were retained for analysis only if CDR3 regions of at least seven amino acids were present. Diversity was assessed using a clonality score derived from Shannon entropy and using the Gini coefficient. In repertoire networks, the top 5000 CDR3 amino acid sequences were linked whenever an edit distance of one separated two sequences. GLIPH2 predicted antigen specificity groups and MHC restriction for TRB CDR3 amino acid sequences. Known CMV, EBV, HIV or tissue antigen associations were flagged by matching CDR3 amino acid sequences against VDJdb and McPAS-TCR. Pre-ART, post-ART and control groups were compared with Wilcoxon signed-rank tests and Holm-Bonferroni correction. Sourced from immuneACCESS, this table was stored by TCRdb with only in-frame sequences that have V and J called. A share of the clones is absent; for the studies checked, an unresolved V gene accounts for under half, and the remainder has no known explanation. D and trimming were read from the DNA, whereas the V and J calls and clone size are those reported in that table. The table for this sample lists roughly 35,000 clones; about 94% of them were counted only once. About 4% of the sample is held by the ten biggest clonotypes.

Broad study findings and their caveats: Inferences about post-ART repertoire changes were limited because no data were available on ART adherence, viral resistance or therapy changes. At every time point, the repertoire was dominated by expanded TRB clones first identified before ART initiation, although this dominance fluctuated and, in many PLHIV, declined after ART. Owing to limited PBMC availability, only the TCR beta chain was sequenced, without alpha chain pairing. A significant increase in TRB diversity was found to be associated with ART initiation, although TRB diversity was observed to remain significantly below that of transplant donor controls even after long-term ART. Because pre-ART samples had limited cell numbers, unsorted PBMC were profiled rather than sorted CD4+ and CD8+ T cells. The samples span the years 2004 to 2017, and the ART regimens used may be less effective than current regimens. Compared with controls, HIV repertoires had narrower CDR3 length ranges, and the network structure pointed to an antigen-experienced repertoire that shifted only slightly toward naive after ART.

The sequence was obtained from a woman aged 45-60 years with HIV. The sample in question was unsorted PBMCs, obtained just over 5 years after starting antiretroviral therapy. The rearrangement combines TRBV19 with TRBJ2-5, and possibly TRBD2, on 5 matching bases. The CDR3 region reads CAVAERVGETQYF. The DNA sequence is TGTGCCGTAGCCGAGAGGGTAGGGGAGACCCAGTACTTC. With the portions outside the CDR3 filled from the reference TRBV19 and TRBJ2-5 genes, the complete variable region becomes DGGITQSPKYLFRKEGQNVTLSCEQNLNHDAMYWYRQDPGQGLRLIYYSQIVNDFQKGDIAEGYSVSREKKESFPLTVTSAQKNPTAFYLCAVAERVGETQYFGPGTRLLVL.